One and the same sample provided the 30 T cell receptor beta chains below, sequenced in a study of radiation and T cells in renal cell carcinoma. The table came from immunoSEQ multiplex PCR; TCRdb's copy has only in-frame clones and leaves some out. The data contain approximately 110,000 clones, approximately 80% of them singletons. The time point here: baseline pretreatment blood. Treatment given: 15 Gy SBRT to primary tumor, nephrectomy 4 weeks later. The sample here was blood, taken from a patient whose treatment included radiotherapy and nephrectomy. These receptors were obtained from a woman in her fifties or sixties with renal cell carcinoma.

The chain joins TRBV6-1 to TRBJ2-7; TRBD1 aligns across 9 bases. The CDR3 covers 15 residues. Germline trimming cut 4 bases from V and 1 base from J; bases unmatched to any gene: 5. From germline, CDR1 is MNHNS and CDR2 SASEGT. CDR3 protein: CASSVGDRGSYEQYF. DNA of the CDR3: TGTGCCAGCAGTGTAGGTGACAGGGGGTCCTACGAGCAGTACTTC.

This clone was detected only a few times. J is TRBJ1-1 and V is TRBV5-1; tentatively, D is TRBD1 (6 bases). This CDR3 is built from 15 residues. V dropped 1 base and J dropped 3 bases, with 13 bases sitting between them. Per the germline V gene, CDR1 is SGHRS and CDR2 is YFSETQ. As DNA, the CDR3 is TGCGCCAGCAGCTTGAGATCAACAGGGTACACTGAAGCTTTCTTT. This gives the protein CASSLRSTGYTEAFF.

The chain joins TRBV19 to TRBJ1-6; the D is unclear. The CDR3 covers 13 residues. In germline, CDR1 is LNHDA, CDR2 SQIVND (reference sequence). V lost 6 bases, J lost 7 bases, and 10 bases lay in between. CDR3 DNA sequence: TGTGCCAGTAGAGGTAGTAGCAATTCACCCCTCCACTTT. Translating it yields CASRGSSNSPLHF.

The chain couples TRBV19 to TRBJ2-2; 11 bases align to TRBD1. V lost 5 bases to trimming and J lost 7 bases; unmatched junction nucleotides: 9. This CDR3 has 16 amino acids. CDR1 and CDR2 (germline): LNHDA, SQIVND (reference sequence). The CDR3 reads CASSHRTGGSHGELFF. CDR3 DNA sequence: TGTGCCAGTAGTCACCGGACAGGGGGCTCGCACGGGGAGCTGTTTTTT.

This sequence joins TRBV21-1 and TRBJ2-3; no check of the table's D call, TRBD1, against the DNA was made. TRBV21-1 is a pseudogene locus. CDR3 size: 17 residues. This CDR3 reads CASSKERSVESQETQYF. Written as DNA, the CDR3 is TGTGCCAGCAGCAAAGAACGATCGGTCGAGTCACAGGAGACGCAGTATTTT.

The rearrangement joins TRBV9 to TRBJ1-6; D unresolved. CDR3 length: 14 residues. V was cut by 0 bases and J by 7 bases, with 8 bases left in between. CDR1 and CDR2 (germline): SGDLS, YYNGEE. The CDR3: CASSVGTENSPLHF. The CDR3 DNA is TGTGCCAGCAGCGTAGGGACTGAGAATTCACCCCTCCACTTT.

The V gene is TRBV6-6, the J gene TRBJ2-7; 8 bases are shared with TRBD2. The V and J ends lost 6 bases and 0 bases, in that order; junction bases with no gene match: 7. Germline V gene lookup returns CDR1 MNHNY and CDR2 SVGAGI (reference sequence). The CDR3 runs 15 residues. In DNA, the CDR3 is TGTGCCAGCAGAATAAGCGGGGGAACCTCCTACGAGCAGTACTTC. This sequence encodes CASRISGGTSYEQYF.

V gene TRBV28 combines with J gene TRBJ2-1; 7 bases fit TRBD1. CDR1 and CDR2 (germline): MDHEN, SYDVKM. This CDR3 has 16 amino acids. V lost 5 bases to trimming and J lost 4 bases; unmatched junction nucleotides: 11. The CDR3 nucleotides are TGTGCCAGCAGTATCGTGACAGGGACCGAATACAATGAGCAGTTCTTC. Protein sequence: CASSIVTGTEYNEQFF. The entire variable domain, with the rest obtained from reference TRBV28 and TRBJ2-1, is as follows: DVKVTQSSRYLVKRTGEKVFLECVQDMDHENMFWYRQDPGLGLRLIYFSYDVKMKEKGDIPEGYSVSREKKERFSLILESASTNQTSMYLCASSIVTGTEYNEQFFGPGTRLTVL.

J is TRBJ1-4 and V is TRBV6-5, with D maybe TRBD1 (6 bases). Trimming stripped 5 bases from V and 7 bases from J, with 17 bases between. The CDR3 sequence is 15 residues long. CDR1 MNHEY and CDR2 SVGAGI come from the germline V gene. The CDR3 reads CASSPPGGAAEKLFF. CDR3 nucleotide sequence: TGTGCCAGCAGTCCCCCGGGGGGGGCAGCTGAAAAACTGTTTTTT.

This chain uses TRBV7-9 with TRBJ2-2; D may be TRBD1 (5 bases). This CDR3 has 14 amino acids. Germline V CDR1 and CDR2: SEHNR, FQNEAQ (reference sequence). The V end was cut by 5 bases, the J end by 6 bases, with 13 bases between. CDR3 DNA: TGTGCCAGCAGCACAAGACAGTGGCCCGGGGAGCTGTTTTTT. Amino acids: CASSTRQWPGELFF.

The chain joins TRBV5-1 to TRBJ2-6; possibly TRBD2 for D (5 bases). V lost 2 bases and J lost 0, with 6 bases in between. The CDR3 is 15 amino acids. Germline values: CDR1 SGHRS, CDR2 YFSETQ. The DNA for the CDR3 is TGCGCCAGCAGCTTTGAGGGCTCTGGGGCCAACGTCCTGACTTTC. As protein: CASSFEGSGANVLTF.

The gene calls are TRBV6-1 and TRBJ2-5; no definite D call. The tail of the sequence fits TRBJ2-7 better, so the J call may be wrong. Per germline, CDR1 MNHNS and CDR2 SASEGT. The CDR3 consists of 16 residues. DNA of the CDR3: TGTGCCAGCAGTGGTCTTGGACCTACTGGATGGTCCGAGCAGTACTTC. It yields the protein CASSGLGPTGWSEQYF.

The rearrangement uses TRBV7-9 and TRBJ2-5; D is unresolved. V gave up 1 base and J gave up 2 bases, with 14 bases separating them. CDR3 length equals 16 residues. Germline V lookup: CDR1 SEHNR, CDR2 FQNEAQ (reference sequence). The CDR3 protein is CASSLGVQLRQETQYF. The CDR3 nucleotides read TGTGCCAGCAGCTTAGGCGTACAGTTAAGACAAGAGACCCAGTACTTC.

The CDR3 DNA reads TGTGCCAGTATAGGAATGGGGGCAGATACGCAGTATTTT. Encoded protein: CASIGMGADTQYF. This chain connects TRBV19 to TRBJ2-3; either TRBD1 or TRBD2 may supply D (5 bases each). V dropped 7 bases and J dropped 4 bases, with 12 bases sitting between them. The CDR3 runs to 13 residues. Looked up from germline, CDR1 is LNHDA and CDR2 is SQIVND (reference sequence).

The chain couples TRBV5-8 to TRBJ1-2; maybe TRBD1 (6 bases). Per germline, CDR1 SGHTS and CDR2 YDEGEE. This CDR3 comprises 13 residues. The germline V and J ends were trimmed by 6 bases and 4 bases, with 13 bases remaining between them. CDR3 region: CASNSGAGYGYTF. CDR3 sequence (DNA): TGTGCCAGCAACTCGGGGGCTGGCTATGGCTACACCTTC.

This chain uses TRBV28 with TRBJ1-1, with TRBD1 matching 11 bases. The J segment lost 4 bases and the V segment lost 6 bases, leaving 13 bases of the junction unmatched. The germline CDR1 and CDR2 sequences are MDHEN and SYDVKM. The CDR3 runs 17 residues. CDR3 nucleotide sequence: TGTGCCAGCAGGTCCGGGACAGGGGGTCGGAGGGGCACTGAAGCTTTCTTT. This sequence encodes CASRSGTGGRRGTEAFF.

On this clone: Its ends do not fully match the called genes, so a read error is possible. The chain employs TRBV15 and TRBJ2-1; TRBD2 agrees at 10 bases. CDR1 LNHNV and CDR2 YYDKDF come from the germline V gene (reference sequence). This CDR3 region has 14 residues. The CDR3 DNA sequence: TGTGCCATCAGCAGCGGGAGGGTCTACAATGAGCAGTTCTTC. Its protein product is CAISSGRVYNEQFF. Full variable domain (rest looked up from reference TRBV15 and TRBJ2-1): DAMVIQNPRYQVTQFGKPVTLSCSQTLNHNVMYWYQQKSSQAPKLLFHYYDKDFNNEADTPDNFQSRRPNTSFCFLDIRSPGLGDTAMYLCAISSGRVYNEQFFGPGTRLTVL.

A few counts support this clone. This chain connects TRBV7-2 to TRBJ1-1; maybe TRBD1 (5 bases). Germline values: CDR1 SGHTA, CDR2 FQGNSA. Trimming left V 6 bases short and J 4 bases short, with 12 bases between. CDR3 length equals 13 residues. The CDR3 DNA reads TGTGCCAGCAGAGGGGACCGAATCACTGAAGCTTTCTTT. Its translation is CASRGDRITEAFF.

The V call is TRBV18, the J call TRBJ2-7, with 8 bases aligning to TRBD2. Germline V lookup: CDR1 KGHSH, CDR2 LQKENI. Losses at the gene ends were 6 bases for V and 0 bases for J; bases not matched to a gene: 7. The CDR3 is 15 amino acids. The CDR3 reads CASSLLAGSSYEQYF. Written as DNA, the CDR3 is TGTGCCAGCTCTCTTTTAGCGGGGAGCTCCTACGAGCAGTACTTC.

This clone came up once. Other DNA sequences in the sample encode the same CDR3. The J gene is TRBJ1-2, the V gene TRBV2; possibly TRBD1 for D (5 bases). V was cut by 4 bases and J by 4 bases, with 10 bases left in between. This CDR3 contains 13 residues. CDR1 is SNHLY, CDR2 FYNNEI, per germline. CDR3 in DNA: TGTGCCAGCAGTGTCGGGCAGGGCTATGGCTACACCTTC. Translation gives CASSVGQGYGYTF.

J is TRBJ2-7 and V is TRBV29-1; D call uncertain. Germline V gene sequence: CDR1 SQVTM, CDR2 ANQGSEA. The V gene lost 2 bases and the J gene lost 1 base, with 9 bases spanning the gap. This CDR3 spans 13 amino acids. The CDR3 region has the DNA TGCAGCGTTGAATACGTCGGGTCCTACGAGCAGTACTTC. This gives the protein CSVEYVGSYEQYF.

The chain couples TRBV30 to TRBJ2-3; 8 positions agree with TRBD1. The CDR3 loop spans 15 amino acids. V was pared by 2 bases and J by 8 bases, with 12 bases of the junction left unmatched. From germline, CDR1 is GTSNPN and CDR2 SVGIG (reference sequence). The CDR3, as DNA: TGTGCCTGGAGTCCCAGGGGGCTCGACCAAGGTACGCAGTATTTT. Translation gives CAWSPRGLDQGTQYF.

The chain couples TRBV18 to TRBJ2-7, with D possibly matching TRBD2 (6 bases). The germline V gene encodes CDR1 KGHSH and CDR2 LQKENI. V shed 1 base and J shed 2 bases, with 9 bases lying between them. This CDR3 contains 14 residues. The CDR3 spells CASSPRRDAYEQYF. The CDR3 nucleotides are TGTGCCAGCTCACCACGGAGGGATGCCTACGAGCAGTACTTC.

The chain is built from TRBV5-4 and TRBJ1-2; D is unresolved. The germline V gene encodes CDR1 SGHNT and CDR2 YYREEE (reference sequence). The V and J ends lost 2 bases and 3 bases respectively, with 8 bases between them. This CDR3 is 13 amino acids long. CDR3 protein: CASSFGDDYGYTF. The CDR3 nucleotides read TGTGCCAGCAGCTTTGGTGATGACTATGGCTACACCTTC.

V and J are TRBV9 and TRBJ2-7; no firm D call. Germline V gene data show CDR1 as SGDLS and CDR2 as YYNGEE. This CDR3 has 15 amino acids. Trimming left V 4 bases short and J 1 base short, with 15 bases between. CDR3: CASSTLPSYSYEQYF. The CDR3, as DNA: TGTGCCAGCAGCACCCTTCCGAGCTATTCCTACGAGCAGTACTTC.

The chain has TRBV16 and TRBJ1-1; no firm D call. Germline V CDR1 and CDR2: KGHSY, FQNENV. This CDR3 has 12 amino acids. The ends were cut back, 2 bases at V and 5 bases at J, with 6 bases in the middle. This CDR3 reads CASSQTGTEAFF. CDR3 nucleotide sequence: TGTGCCAGCAGCCAAACGGGGACTGAAGCTTTCTTT. The complete variable domain, with remaining parts taken from reference TRBV16 and TRBJ1-1, reads GEEVAQTPKHLVRGEGQKAKLYCAPIKGHSYVFWYQQVLKNEFKFLISFQNENVFDETGMPKERFSAKCLPNSPCSLEIQATKLEDSAVYFCASSQTGTEAFFGQGTRLTVV.

The rearrangement links TRBV18 to TRBJ1-2; D is possibly TRBD1 (6 bases). The CDR3 sequence is 13 residues long. Germline V gene sequence: CDR1 KGHSH, CDR2 LQKENI. Trimming pared 4 bases from V and 4 bases from J, leaving 10 bases between. The CDR3 protein is CASSQGESYGYTF. The CDR3 nucleotides are TGTGCCAGCTCACAGGGGGAGAGCTATGGCTACACCTTC.

J is TRBJ1-2 and V is TRBV5-6, with 7 bases that match TRBD1. The V gene end was trimmed by 5 bases and the J gene end by 5 bases; junction bases not matched to a gene: 3. The CDR3 runs to 12 residues. The V gene's germline CDR1 is SGHDT and CDR2 YYEEEE. The CDR3, as DNA: TGTGCCAGCAGTCCAGGGGGATATGGCTACACCTTC. Translated, it gives CASSPGGYGYTF. Full variable domain (remainder filled in from reference TRBV5-6 and TRBJ1-2): DAGVTQSPTHLIKTRGQQVTLRCSPKSGHDTVSWYQQALGQGPQFIFQYYEEEERQRGNFPDRFSGHQFPNYSSELNVNALLLGDSALYLCASSPGGYGYTFGSGTRLTVV.

A word on this clone: The sample has other DNA sequences that encode this CDR3 too. The rearrangement links TRBV6-4 to TRBJ1-5; D unresolved. Trimming stripped 3 bases from V and 5 bases from J, with 8 bases between. The CDR3 is made up of 13 amino acids. Germline V lookup: CDR1 MRHNA, CDR2 SNTAGT. The CDR3 protein is CASSEGRDQPQHF. The CDR3 bases are TGTGCCAGCAGTGAAGGAAGGGATCAGCCCCAGCATTTT.

The CDR3 DNA reads TGTGCCAGCAGTGGGCCAGGGATCATGAACACTGAAGCTTTCTTT. Translating it yields CASSGPGIMNTEAFF. The V call is TRBV5-4, the J call TRBJ1-1, with D tentatively TRBD1 (5 bases). In germline, CDR1 is SGHNT, CDR2 YYREEE (reference sequence). With 5 bases removed from V and 0 bases from J, the gap between germline ends came to 14 bases. The CDR3 consists of 15 residues. The variable domain in full, completed from reference TRBV5-4 and TRBJ1-1, reads ETGVTQSPTHLIKTRGQQVTLRCSSQSGHNTVSWYQQALGQGPQFIFQYYREEENGRGNFPPRFSGLQFPNYSSELNVNALELDDSALYLCASSGPGIMNTEAFFGQGTRLTVV.